The rows below give T cell receptor beta chains drawn from one sample of a study of sequential checkpoint blockade in melanoma. TCRdb's table, derived via immunoSEQ multiplex PCR, lists solely in-frame clones and lacks some. The data show roughly 23,000 clones, approximately 68% seen once. The sample in question was CD8+ T cells sorted from blood (inferred from file names), obtained from a patient given nivolumab and ipilimumab in sequence. These receptors all come from a human donor with melanoma. CDR3s include the opening cysteine and the closing phenylalanine or tryptophan. A D gene is named only where the DNA matches it firmly. Where a row states a size, it is once, few, many or the class of an expanded clone; other rows omit it.

CDR3aa | CDR3nt | d_gene | j_gene | abundance | v_gene
CSVVGGTGELFF | TGCAGCGTTGTCGGGGGAACCGGGGAGCTGTTTTTT | - | TRBJ2-2 | - | TRBV29-1
CASSLALGGSNYGYTF | TGCGCCAGCAGCTTGGCCTTGGGGGGTTCTAACTATGGCTACACCTTC | - | TRBJ1-2 | - | TRBV5-1
CASSLSQGDYGYTF | TGTGCCAGCAGCTTAAGTCAGGGCGACTATGGCTACACCTTC | - | TRBJ1-2 | - | TRBV7-2
CASSFRVIARTGELFF | TGTGCCAGCAGCTTTAGGGTAATAGCGCGAACCGGGGAGCTGTTTTTT | - | TRBJ2-2 | - | TRBV7-6
CASPGGGRETQYF | TGTGCCAGCCCTGGGGGGGGCAGGGAGACCCAGTACTTC | - | TRBJ2-5 | once | TRBV6-1
CASSISLSSYNEQFF | TGTGCCAGTAGTATCTCTCTAAGCTCCTACAATGAGCAGTTCTTC | - | TRBJ2-1 | - | TRBV19
CASMYRYNEKLFF | TGTGCCAGCATGTACAGATATAATGAAAAACTGTTTTTT | - | TRBJ1-4 | few | TRBV28
CASSSTEGGKMNTEAFF | TGTGCCAGCAGCTCCACCGAGGGGGGGAAGATGAACACTGAAGCTTTCTTT | - | TRBJ1-1 | - | TRBV11-2
CASSSRKDYGYTF | TGTGCCAGCAGCTCGAGGAAGGACTATGGCTACACCTTC | - | TRBJ1-2 | once | TRBV5-6
CASSQAGGLEQYF | TGCGCCAGCAGCCAAGCAGGGGGGCTCGAGCAGTACTTC | - | TRBJ2-7 | - | TRBV4-1
CASSRRGTGGEKLFF | TGTGCCAGCAGCCGGAGGGGGACAGGGGGAGAAAAACTGTTTTTT | TRBD1 | TRBJ1-4 | few | TRBV7-7
CSVEDLGTAYF | TGCAGCGTTGAAGATCTGGGGACAGCCTACTTC | TRBD1 | TRBJ2-5 | - | TRBV29-1
CASSYSGRGSNEQFF | TGTGCCAGCAGCTATAGCGGGCGCGGGAGCAATGAGCAGTTCTTC | TRBD2 | TRBJ2-1 | - | TRBV27
CASSLGPAGNYGYTF | TGCGCCAGCAGCTTGGGCCCGGCAGGGAACTATGGCTACACCTTC | - | TRBJ1-2 | many | TRBV5-1
CASSYSGTGGGQPQHF | TGTGCCAGCAGTTACTCGGGGACAGGAGGGGGTCAGCCCCAGCATTTT | TRBD1 | TRBJ1-5 | - | TRBV6-5
CATGTGGHNEQFF | TGTGCCACCGGGACAGGGGGACACAATGAGCAGTTCTTC | TRBD1 | TRBJ2-1 | - | TRBV13
CASSDGRENSPLHF | TGTGCCAGCAGTGATGGCAGGGAAAATTCACCCCTCCACTTT | - | TRBJ1-6 | - | TRBV6-4
CASSLGSSPLHF | TGTGCCAGCAGTTTAGGGAGTTCACCCCTCCACTTT | - | TRBJ1-6 | - | TRBV27
CASSFRGGRETGELFF | TGTGCCAGCAGCTTTCGGGGGGGCCGGGAAACCGGGGAGCTGTTTTTT | TRBD2 | TRBJ2-2 | - | TRBV7-9
CATRGTGSNTGELLF | TGTGCCACCCGGGGGACAGGGTCGAACACCGGGGAGCTGCTTTTT | TRBD1 | TRBJ2-2 | - | TRBV6-6
CASTHQGNQPQHF | TGTGCCAGCACCCATCAGGGAAATCAGCCCCAGCATTTT | - | TRBJ1-5 | once | TRBV7-6
CASSQDVLEGYTF | TGCGCCAGCAGCCAAGACGTGTTAGAAGGCTACACCTTC | - | TRBJ1-2 | - | TRBV4-1
CASSLTGGPDTQYF | TGTGCCAGCAGCTTAACAGGGGGCCCAGATACGCAGTATTTT | TRBD1 | TRBJ2-3 | - | TRBV7-3
CASSEEGSSYNEQFF | TGCGCCAGCAGCGAGGAGGGCAGCTCCTACAATGAGCAGTTCTTC | - | TRBJ2-1 | - | TRBV7-9
CASSQDGTATTEAFF | TGCGCCAGCAGCCAAGATGGGACAGCGACCACTGAAGCTTTCTTT | TRBD1 | TRBJ1-1 | - | TRBV4-3
CASSRDTHGTEAFF | TGTGCCAGCAGCCGGGACACCCACGGGACTGAAGCTTTCTTT | - | TRBJ1-1 | - | TRBV4-2
CASSPGGSEAFF | TGTGCCAGCAGCCCCGGAGGCTCTGAAGCTTTCTTT | - | TRBJ1-1 | once | TRBV5-4
CASSLGRGRTDTQYF | TGTGCCAGCAGCCTGGGCAGGGGAAGAACAGATACGCAGTATTTT | - | TRBJ2-3 | - | TRBV11-2
CASSLTASGGSYNEQFF | TGTGCCAGCAGCTTAACTGCTAGCGGGGGGTCCTACAATGAGCAGTTCTTC | TRBD2 | TRBJ2-1 | few | TRBV7-3
CASSSTSYEQYF | TGTGCCAGCAGCTCTACTAGCTACGAGCAGTACTTC | - | TRBJ2-7 | few | TRBV5-1
CASSYSRDGYYEQYF | TGTGCCAGCAGTTACTCGCGGGACGGCTACTACGAGCAGTACTTC | - | TRBJ2-7 | - | TRBV6-6